This is a list of T cell receptor beta chains from one sample in a study of OX40 agonist ivuxolimab in advanced cancers. The table came from immunoSEQ multiplex PCR; TCRdb's copy has only in-frame clones and leaves some out. The sample records some 99,000 clones, less than 95% being singletons. The sample consisted of CD4+ or CD8+ T cells sorted from blood, taken in a trial of the OX40 agonist ivuxolimab. The source of these receptors is an adult with an advanced solid tumor such as melanoma, head and neck, liver or kidney cancer. Each CDR3 is given with its conserved first and last residue. The D gene is left open where the match is weak. Some rows mark clone size as missing; the rest say once, few, many or name a class of expanded clone.

v_call	d_call	j_call	clone_size	cdr3_aa	cdr3_nt
TRBV5-4	.	TRBJ2-1	.	CASSLAGRYNEQFF	TGTGCCAGCAGCTTAGCGGGCCGATACAATGAGCAGTTCTTC
TRBV6-4	.	TRBJ2-1	once	CASSLDREGFF	TGTGCCAGCAGTTTGGACCGCGAGGGGTTCTTC
TRBV9	.	TRBJ1-1	.	CASSVVGGPLNTEAFF	TGTGCCAGCAGCGTAGTGGGGGGGCCCTTGAACACTGAAGCTTTCTTT
TRBV28	.	TRBJ1-5	.	CASSPDVAYQPQHF	TGTGCCAGCAGCCCTGATGTAGCCTATCAGCCCCAGCATTTT
TRBV23-1	.	TRBJ2-3	.	CASSRRDVLFSSTDTQYF	TGCGCCAGCAGTCGCCGGGACGTCCTCTTCTCTAGCACAGATACGCAGTATTTT
TRBV11-3	TRBD2	TRBJ2-3	.	CASSLGASGTSTDTQYF	TGTGCCAGCAGCTTAGGGGCTAGCGGGACTAGCACAGATACGCAGTATTTT
TRBV27	.	TRBJ1-2	.	CASLKTGANYGYTF	TGTGCCAGCCTCAAGACAGGAGCTAACTATGGCTACACCTTC
TRBV6-5	TRBD2	TRBJ2-5	.	CASSYSTSGVKYF	TGTGCCAGCAGTTACAGTACTAGCGGTGTCAAGTACTTC
TRBV19	TRBD2	TRBJ2-1	.	CASGSAGGRSSYNEQFF	TGTGCCAGTGGCTCCGCGGGGGGGCGAAGTTCCTACAATGAGCAGTTCTTC
TRBV19	.	TRBJ2-3	.	CASAGLSTDTQYF	TGTGCCAGTGCGGGACTTAGCACAGATACGCAGTATTTT
TRBV6-5	.	TRBJ2-7	.	CASSYSGQIGEQYF	TGTGCCAGCAGTTACTCGGGGCAGATCGGCGAGCAGTACTTC
TRBV29-1	.	TRBJ2-2	.	CSGLRAGELFF	TGCTCGGGCCTGCGCGCCGGGGAGCTGTTTTTT
TRBV9	.	TRBJ1-2	.	CASSVDSNSNYGYTF	TGTGCCAGCAGCGTAGACAGTAACTCTAACTATGGCTACACCTTC
TRBV11-1	.	TRBJ1-1	.	CASSLMSPRSTEAFF	TGTGCCAGCAGCTTAATGTCTCCCAGAAGCACTGAAGCTTTCTTT
TRBV6-6	.	TRBJ1-4	once	CASSRLALGSNEKLFF	TGTGCCAGCAGTCGCCTAGCCTTAGGTTCTAATGAAAAACTGTTTTTT
TRBV5-4	.	TRBJ2-5	.	CASSLDSALGGETQYF	TGTGCCAGCAGCCTGGACTCCGCGTTAGGGGGGGAGACCCAGTACTTC
TRBV25-1	.	TRBJ2-3	.	CASREGAGGTDTQYF	TGTGCCAGCAGGGAGGGAGCTGGGGGCACAGATACGCAGTATTTT
TRBV11-3	.	TRBJ1-2	few	CASSLGRAYGYTF	TGTGCCAGCAGCTTGGGCAGGGCCTATGGCTACACCTTC
TRBV7-2	TRBD2	TRBJ2-1	.	CASSFWEGNEQFF	TGTGCCAGCAGCTTTTGGGAGGGCAATGAGCAGTTCTTC
TRBV19	TRBD2	TRBJ2-1	.	CASSIVRSGGEQFF	TGTGCCAGTAGTATAGTACGAAGCGGGGGTGAGCAGTTCTTC
TRBV6-6	.	TRBJ2-5	.	CASRKGLGVTGETQYF	TGTGCCAGCAGAAAGGGTCTAGGGGTCACGGGAGAGACCCAGTACTTC
TRBV6-6	.	TRBJ2-7	.	CASSYSLRKYEQYF	TGTGCCAGCAGTTACTCTCTCAGGAAATACGAGCAGTACTTC
TRBV14	TRBD1	TRBJ2-1	.	CASSRDRGNEQFF	TGTGCCAGCAGCCGAGACAGGGGGAATGAGCAGTTCTTC
TRBV28	TRBD1	TRBJ2-6	.	CASSRQGSGANVLTF	TGTGCCAGCAGCCGACAGGGCTCTGGGGCCAACGTCCTGACTTTC
TRBV6-1	TRBD2	TRBJ2-1	once	CASSEVFLGLAGPSSYNEQFF	TGTGCCAGCAGTGAAGTTTTCTTAGGACTAGCGGGACCCTCCTCCTACAATGAGCAGTTCTTC
TRBV7-8	.	TRBJ2-1	.	CASSLTWGVGINEQFF	TGTGCCAGCAGCTTAACTTGGGGCGTCGGCATCAATGAGCAGTTCTTC
TRBV2	.	TRBJ2-4	.	CASSEQTGQYF	TGTGCCAGCAGTGAACAGACTGGTCAGTACTTC
TRBV19	.	TRBJ2-6	.	CASSFDYSGANVLTF	TGTGCCAGTAGTTTCGATTACTCTGGGGCCAACGTCCTGACTTTC
TRBV30	.	TRBJ2-7	.	CAWSIRGGSEQYF	TGTGCCTGGAGTATCAGGGGTGGGAGCGAGCAGTACTTC
TRBV6-1	TRBD1	TRBJ2-1	once	CASSGQGWGEQFF	TGTGCCAGCAGTGGACAGGGCTGGGGTGAGCAGTTCTTC
TRBV9	.	TRBJ2-1	.	CASSTSGTSYNEQFF	TGTGCCAGCAGCACGTCCGGGACTTCCTACAATGAGCAGTTCTTC
TRBV5-6	TRBD1	TRBJ2-7	.	CASSLEGQATYEQYF	TGTGCCAGCAGCTTGGAGGGACAGGCAACCTACGAGCAGTACTTC
TRBV12-5	.	TRBJ2-1	.	CASGSSGGNEQFF	TGTGCTAGTGGTTCGTCCGGGGGTAATGAGCAGTTCTTC
TRBV6-1	.	TRBJ1-5	.	CASSSSGSQPQHF	TGTGCCAGCAGTTCCTCAGGTTCTCAGCCCCAGCATTTT
TRBV7-9	.	TRBJ1-1	.	CASSEGYTEAFF	TGTGCCAGCAGTGAAGGGTACACTGAAGCTTTCTTT
TRBV9	.	TRBJ2-1	.	CASSLRGMSEQFF	TGTGCCAGCAGCCTCCGGGGGATGTCTGAGCAGTTCTTC
TRBV27	.	TRBJ2-7	.	CASRGLGRVTGGGVYEQYF	TGTGCCAGCAGGGGGTTGGGTCGGGTGACAGGCGGGGGTGTTTACGAGCAGTACTTC
TRBV6-4	.	TRBJ2-5	.	CASSREIQETQYF	TGTGCCAGCAGCCGGGAAATCCAAGAGACCCAGTACTTC
TRBV15	.	TRBJ1-3	.	CATSKDRRASGNTIYF	TGTGCCACCAGCAAAGACAGACGTGCCTCTGGAAACACCATATATTTT
TRBV6-5	TRBD1	TRBJ1-1	few	CASSRTGTTEAFF	TGTGCCAGCAGTCGGACAGGAACGACTGAAGCTTTCTTT
TRBV7-6	.	TRBJ2-3	.	CASSLRTGRGTDTQYF	TGTGCCAGCAGCTTACGGACCGGACGGGGCACAGATACGCAGTATTTT
TRBV2	.	TRBJ1-5	.	CASMSRGNQPQHF	TGTGCCAGCATGAGTCGTGGCAATCAGCCCCAGCATTTT
TRBV6-5	.	TRBJ2-3	.	CASSYELPGDTQYF	TGTGCCAGCAGTTACGAACTTCCGGGGGATACGCAGTATTTT
TRBV5-6	TRBD2	TRBJ2-1	.	CASSSYTSGTASSYNEQFF	TGTGCCAGCAGCTCCTACACTAGCGGGACGGCCAGCTCCTACAATGAGCAGTTCTTC
TRBV5-6	.	TRBJ2-5	.	CASSLSSGETQYF	TGTGCCAGCAGCTTGAGTAGTGGGGAGACCCAGTACTTC
TRBV7-2	TRBD1	TRBJ2-3	.	CASSPQGGYTDTQYF	TGTGCCAGCAGCCCACAGGGGGGATACACAGATACGCAGTATTTT
TRBV7-9	.	TRBJ1-2	.	CASTLSIRQDGYTF	TGTGCCAGCACCCTATCTATCCGACAGGATGGCTACACCTTC
TRBV21-1	.	TRBJ2-7	.	CASMFRTSYEQYF	TGTGCCAGCATGTTCAGGACATCCTACGAGCAGTACTTC
TRBV2	.	TRBJ2-1	.	CASSETPSRYNEQFF	TGTGCCAGCAGTGAAACGCCTAGCAGGTACAATGAGCAGTTCTTC
TRBV18	.	TRBJ1-1	.	CASSPRTEENTEAFF	TGTGCCAGCTCACCGAGGACGGAAGAGAACACTGAAGCTTTCTTT
TRBV7-2	.	TRBJ2-1	.	CASRRSGAYNEQFF	TGTGCCAGCAGGCGAAGCGGCGCCTACAATGAGCAGTTCTTC
TRBV4-2	.	TRBJ2-2	once	CASSPSGTGELFF	TGTGCCAGCAGCCCAAGCGGCACCGGGGAGCTGTTTTTT
TRBV5-4	TRBD2	TRBJ2-7	.	CASSPGGTSGNYEQYF	TGTGCCAGCAGCCCAGGGGGGACTAGCGGTAATTACGAGCAGTACTTC
TRBV11-3	.	TRBJ2-2	.	CASSLAIAGDLPGELFF	TGTGCCAGCAGCTTAGCTATTGCAGGGGATCTGCCCGGGGAGCTGTTTTTT
TRBV6-6	TRBD1	TRBJ2-7	.	CASTPSRDREEQYF	TGTGCCAGCACCCCTTCTCGGGACAGGGAAGAGCAGTACTTC
TRBV11-2	TRBD2	TRBJ2-7	.	CASSLAHLAGGSYEQYF	TGTGCCAGCAGCTTAGCCCACCTTGCGGGAGGTTCCTACGAGCAGTACTTC
TRBV11-3	TRBD1	TRBJ1-4	.	CASSVTGTENEKLFF	TGTGCCAGCAGCGTTACCGGGACAGAAAATGAAAAACTGTTTTTT
TRBV6-1	.	TRBJ2-6	.	CASGVLGANVLTF	TGTGCCAGCGGGGTGCTTGGGGCCAACGTCCTGACTTTC
TRBV28	TRBD2	TRBJ2-1	.	CASRSGGTYNEQFF	TGTGCCAGCAGGAGCGGGGGGACCTACAATGAGCAGTTCTTC
TRBV19	TRBD1	TRBJ2-1	once	CASSSRDRGNNEQFF	TGTGCCAGCTCCTCTAGGGACAGGGGAAACAATGAGCAGTTCTTC